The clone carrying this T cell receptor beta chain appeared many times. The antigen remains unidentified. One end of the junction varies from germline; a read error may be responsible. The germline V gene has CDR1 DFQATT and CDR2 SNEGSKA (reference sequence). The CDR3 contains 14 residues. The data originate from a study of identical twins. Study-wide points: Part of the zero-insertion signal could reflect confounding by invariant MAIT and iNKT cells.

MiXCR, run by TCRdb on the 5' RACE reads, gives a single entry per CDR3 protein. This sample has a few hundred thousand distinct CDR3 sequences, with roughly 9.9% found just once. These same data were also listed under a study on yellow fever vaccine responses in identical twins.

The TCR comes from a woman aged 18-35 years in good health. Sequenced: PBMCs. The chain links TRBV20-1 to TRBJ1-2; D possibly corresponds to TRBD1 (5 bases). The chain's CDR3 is CSANLPGTELGYAF. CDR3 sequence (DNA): TGCAGCGCGAACTTGCCCGGGACCGAGCTTGGCTACGCCTTC.